Here is one T cell receptor (beta chain) with its context. The antigen remains unidentified. The data were obtained in a study of cytomegalovirus exposure and HLA in healthy donors. Whole-study context: The approximately 120 validation repertoires, a later analysis reported, used the same platform as the approximately 670 first-cohort repertoires.

Study observations and caveats: Later, an analysis found that TCR clusters from the first cohort tended to co-occur in the 110 or so validation repertoires. Diagnosis of cytomegalovirus status made by the classifier reportedly showed high specificity and sensitivity. Most TCR sequences were rare, but some public TCRs occurred in many donors.

This table comes from immunoSEQ multiplex PCR, and its TCRdb copy is limited to in-frame clones, with some not included. The top ten clones hold more than 2% of a sample with under 95,000 clones, nearly 95% of them seen once. Germline values: CDR1 SNHLY, CDR2 FYNNEI. The CDR3 runs 12 residues. Trimming took 6 bases from V and 7 from J, leaving 9 bases between them. Sequencing was performed on PBMCs. This rearrangement joins TRBV2 to TRBJ1-4; D is unresolved. This TCR was recovered from a woman under 30 in good health and CMV-seronegative. CDR3 sequence (DNA): TGTGCCAGCAGATCACTAAGTGAAAAACTGTTTTTT. Translating it yields CASRSLSEKLFF.